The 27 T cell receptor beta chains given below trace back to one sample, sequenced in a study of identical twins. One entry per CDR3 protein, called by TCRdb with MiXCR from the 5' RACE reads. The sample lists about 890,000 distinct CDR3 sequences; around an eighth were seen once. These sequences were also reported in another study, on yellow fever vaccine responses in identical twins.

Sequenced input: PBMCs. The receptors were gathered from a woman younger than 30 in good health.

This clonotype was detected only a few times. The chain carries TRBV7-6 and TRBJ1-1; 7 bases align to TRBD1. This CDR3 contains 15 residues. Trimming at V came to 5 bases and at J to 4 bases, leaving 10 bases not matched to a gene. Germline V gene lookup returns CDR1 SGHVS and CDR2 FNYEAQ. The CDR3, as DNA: TGTGCCAGCAGCGACTACAGGGGTTTGGGCACTGAAGCTTTCTTT. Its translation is CASSDYRGLGTEAFF.

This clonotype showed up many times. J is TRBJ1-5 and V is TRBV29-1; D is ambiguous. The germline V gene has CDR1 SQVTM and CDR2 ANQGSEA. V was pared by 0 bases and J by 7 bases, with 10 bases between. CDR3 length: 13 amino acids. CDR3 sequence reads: CSVEDAGGQPQHF. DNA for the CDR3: TGCAGCGTTGAAGATGCCGGAGGGCAGCCCCAGCATTTT.

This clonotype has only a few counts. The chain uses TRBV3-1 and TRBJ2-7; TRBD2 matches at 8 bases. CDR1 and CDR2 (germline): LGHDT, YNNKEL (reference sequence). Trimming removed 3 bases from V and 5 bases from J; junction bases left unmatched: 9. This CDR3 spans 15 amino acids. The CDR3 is CASSHGGTRSNEQYF. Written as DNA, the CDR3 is TGTGCCAGCAGCCACGGGGGGACTAGAAGCAACGAGCAGTACTTC.

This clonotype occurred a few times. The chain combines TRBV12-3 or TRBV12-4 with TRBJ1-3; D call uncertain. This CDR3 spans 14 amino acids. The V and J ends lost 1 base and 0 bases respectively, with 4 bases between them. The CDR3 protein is CASSLGASGNTIYF. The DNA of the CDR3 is TGTGCCAGCAGTTTAGGGGCCTCTGGAAACACCATATATTTT.

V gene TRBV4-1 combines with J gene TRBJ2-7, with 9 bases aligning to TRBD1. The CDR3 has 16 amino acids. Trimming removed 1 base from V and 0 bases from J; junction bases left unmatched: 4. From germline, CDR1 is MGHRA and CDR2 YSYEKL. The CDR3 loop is CASSQGDRVSSYEQYF. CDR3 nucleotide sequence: TGCGCCAGCAGCCAAGGGGACAGGGTGAGCTCCTACGAGCAGTACTTC.

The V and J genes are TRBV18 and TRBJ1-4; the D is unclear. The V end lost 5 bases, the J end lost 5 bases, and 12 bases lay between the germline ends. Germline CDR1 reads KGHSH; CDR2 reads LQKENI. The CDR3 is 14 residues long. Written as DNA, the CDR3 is TGTGCCAGCTCAACAACGATCTCCAATGAAAAACTGTTTTTT. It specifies CASSTTISNEKLFF.

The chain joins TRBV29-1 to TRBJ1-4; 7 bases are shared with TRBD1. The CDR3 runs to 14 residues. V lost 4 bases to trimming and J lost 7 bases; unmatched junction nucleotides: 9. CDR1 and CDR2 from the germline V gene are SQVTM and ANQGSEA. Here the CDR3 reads CSVGSRDRTEKLFF. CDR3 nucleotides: TGCAGCGTTGGATCACGGGACAGAACTGAAAAACTGTTTTTT.

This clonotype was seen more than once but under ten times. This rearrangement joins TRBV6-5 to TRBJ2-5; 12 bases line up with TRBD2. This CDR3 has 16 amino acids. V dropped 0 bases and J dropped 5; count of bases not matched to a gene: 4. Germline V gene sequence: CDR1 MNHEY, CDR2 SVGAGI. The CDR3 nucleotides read TGTGCCAGCAGTTACTCGAGCCTAGCGGGGGGGGAGACCCAGTACTTC. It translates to CASSYSSLAGGETQYF.

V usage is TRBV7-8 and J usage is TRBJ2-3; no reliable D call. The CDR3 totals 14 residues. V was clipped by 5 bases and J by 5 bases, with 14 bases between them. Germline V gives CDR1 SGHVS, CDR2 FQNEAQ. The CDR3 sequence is CASSPFPDEDTQYF. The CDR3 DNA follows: TGTGCCAGCAGCCCGTTCCCGGACGAAGATACGCAGTATTTT.

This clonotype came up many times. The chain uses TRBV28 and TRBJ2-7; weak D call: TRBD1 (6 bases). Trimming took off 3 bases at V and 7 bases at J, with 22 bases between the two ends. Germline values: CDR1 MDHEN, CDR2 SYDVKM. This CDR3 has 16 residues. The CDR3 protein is CASSLWDTQPLGEQYF. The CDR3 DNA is TGTGCCAGCAGTTTGTGGGACACCCAACCCCTTGGGGAGCAGTACTTC. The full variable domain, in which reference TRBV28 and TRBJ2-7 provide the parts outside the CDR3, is DVKVTQSSRYLVKRTGEKVFLECVQDMDHENMFWYRQDPGLGLRLIYFSYDVKMKEKGDIPEGYSVSREKKERFSLILESASTNQTSMYLCASSLWDTQPLGEQYFGPGTRLTVT.

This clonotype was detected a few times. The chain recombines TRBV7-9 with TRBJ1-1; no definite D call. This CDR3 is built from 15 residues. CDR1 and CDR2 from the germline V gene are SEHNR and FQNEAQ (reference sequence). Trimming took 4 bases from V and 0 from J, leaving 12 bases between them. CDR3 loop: CASSSTQVMNTEAFF. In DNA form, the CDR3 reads TGTGCCAGCAGCTCGACGCAGGTCATGAACACTGAAGCTTTCTTT.

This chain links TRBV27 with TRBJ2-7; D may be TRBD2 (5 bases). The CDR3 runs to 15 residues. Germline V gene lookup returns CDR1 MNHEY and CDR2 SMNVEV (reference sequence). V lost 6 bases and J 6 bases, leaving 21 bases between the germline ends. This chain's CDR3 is CASRPGSFDGAEQYF. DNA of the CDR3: TGTGCCAGCAGACCTGGGAGTTTCGATGGAGCCGAGCAGTACTTC.

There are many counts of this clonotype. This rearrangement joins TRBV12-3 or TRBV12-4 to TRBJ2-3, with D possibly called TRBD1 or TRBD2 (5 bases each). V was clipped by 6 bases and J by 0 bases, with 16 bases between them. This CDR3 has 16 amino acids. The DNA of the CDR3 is TGTGCCAGCAGAAAAACCGGGGCCTCTAGCACAGATACGCAGTATTTT. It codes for CASRKTGASSTDTQYF.

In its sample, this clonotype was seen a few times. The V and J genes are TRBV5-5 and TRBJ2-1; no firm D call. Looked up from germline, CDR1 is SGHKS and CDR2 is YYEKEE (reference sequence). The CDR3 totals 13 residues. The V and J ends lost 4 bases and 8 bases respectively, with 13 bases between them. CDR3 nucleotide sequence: TGTGCCAGCAGCAGGACGGTCGGCGATGAGCAGTTCTTC. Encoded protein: CASSRTVGDEQFF. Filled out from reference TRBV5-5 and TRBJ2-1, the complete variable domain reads DAGVTQSPTHLIKTRGQQVTLRCSPISGHKSVSWYQQVLGQGPQFIFQYYEKEERGRGNFPDRFSARQFPNYSSELNVNALLLGDSALYLCASSRTVGDEQFFGPGTRLTVL.

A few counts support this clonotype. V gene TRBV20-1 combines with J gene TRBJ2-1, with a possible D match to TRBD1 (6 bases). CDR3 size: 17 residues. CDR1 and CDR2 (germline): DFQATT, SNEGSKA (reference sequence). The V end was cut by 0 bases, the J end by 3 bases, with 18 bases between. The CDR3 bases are TGCAGTGCTAGAGACGACCCGGGACACTCCAACTACAATGAGCAGTTCTTC. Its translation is CSARDDPGHSNYNEQFF.

CDR3 residues: CASSPKDRGRGEAFF. As DNA, the CDR3 is TGTGCCAGCTCACCAAAGGACAGGGGGCGGGGTGAAGCTTTCTTT. The rearrangement uses TRBV18 and TRBJ1-1; 11 bases are a match to TRBD1. CDR3 size: 15 residues. The J segment lost 7 bases and the V segment lost 2 bases, leaving 6 bases of the junction unmatched. Germline lookup yields CDR1 KGHSH and CDR2 LQKENI.

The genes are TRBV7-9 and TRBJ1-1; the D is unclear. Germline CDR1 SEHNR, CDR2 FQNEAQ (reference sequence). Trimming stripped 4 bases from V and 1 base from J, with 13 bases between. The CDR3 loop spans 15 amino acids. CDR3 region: CASSSRTRENTEAFF. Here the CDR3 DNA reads TGTGCCAGCAGCTCCAGAACCCGAGAGAACACTGAAGCTTTCTTT. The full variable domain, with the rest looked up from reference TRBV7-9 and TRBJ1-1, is DTGVSQNPRHKITKRGQNVTFRCDPISEHNRLYWYRQTLGQGPEFLTYFQNEAQLEKSRLLSDRFSAERPKGSFSTLEIQRTEQGDSAMYLCASSSRTRENTEAFFGQGTRLTVV.

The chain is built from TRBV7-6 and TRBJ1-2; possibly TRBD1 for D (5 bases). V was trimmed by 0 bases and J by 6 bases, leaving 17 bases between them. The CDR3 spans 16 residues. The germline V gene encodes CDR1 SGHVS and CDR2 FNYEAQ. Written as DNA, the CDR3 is TGTGCCAGCAGCTTAGCCTTTGGAGGGGCTGAGGATGGCTACACCTTC. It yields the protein CASSLAFGGAEDGYTF.

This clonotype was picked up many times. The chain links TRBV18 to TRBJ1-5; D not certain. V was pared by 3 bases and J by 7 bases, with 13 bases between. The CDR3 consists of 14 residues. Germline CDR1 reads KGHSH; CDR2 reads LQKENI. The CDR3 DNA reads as TGTGCCAGCTCACCTCGGGGTGAGTGGCAGCCCCAGCATTTT. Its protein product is CASSPRGEWQPQHF.

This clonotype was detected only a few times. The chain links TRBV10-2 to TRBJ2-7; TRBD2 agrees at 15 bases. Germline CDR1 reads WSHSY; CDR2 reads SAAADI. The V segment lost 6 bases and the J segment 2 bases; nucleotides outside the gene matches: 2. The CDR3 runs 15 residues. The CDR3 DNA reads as TGCGCCAGCAGCGGACTAGCGGGGGGGACCTACGAGCAGTACTTC. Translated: CASSGLAGGTYEQYF.

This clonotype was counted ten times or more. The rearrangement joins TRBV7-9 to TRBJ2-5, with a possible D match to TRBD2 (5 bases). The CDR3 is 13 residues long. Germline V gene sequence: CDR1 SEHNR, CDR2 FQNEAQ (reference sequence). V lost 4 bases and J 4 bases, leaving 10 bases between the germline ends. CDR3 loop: CASSSLAPETQYF. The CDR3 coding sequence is TGTGCCAGCAGCTCTCTAGCCCCAGAGACCCAGTACTTC. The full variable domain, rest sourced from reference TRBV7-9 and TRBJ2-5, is DTGVSQNPRHKITKRGQNVTFRCDPISEHNRLYWYRQTLGQGPEFLTYFQNEAQLEKSRLLSDRFSAERPKGSFSTLEIQRTEQGDSAMYLCASSSLAPETQYFGPGTRLLVL.

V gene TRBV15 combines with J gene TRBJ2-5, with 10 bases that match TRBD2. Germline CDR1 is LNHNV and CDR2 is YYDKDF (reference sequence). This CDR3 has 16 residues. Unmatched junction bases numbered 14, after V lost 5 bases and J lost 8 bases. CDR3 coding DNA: TGTGCCACCAGCCCCTCGGGGGCTAGCGGGAGAGAAACCCAGTACTTC. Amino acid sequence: CATSPSGASGRETQYF.

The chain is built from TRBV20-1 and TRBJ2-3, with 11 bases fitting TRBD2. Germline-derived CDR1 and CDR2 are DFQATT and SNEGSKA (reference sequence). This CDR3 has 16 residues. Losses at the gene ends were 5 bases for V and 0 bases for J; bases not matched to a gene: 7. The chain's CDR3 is CSASGGTSGSTDTQYF. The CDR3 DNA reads TGCAGTGCTTCTGGCGGGACTAGCGGTAGCACAGATACGCAGTATTTT.

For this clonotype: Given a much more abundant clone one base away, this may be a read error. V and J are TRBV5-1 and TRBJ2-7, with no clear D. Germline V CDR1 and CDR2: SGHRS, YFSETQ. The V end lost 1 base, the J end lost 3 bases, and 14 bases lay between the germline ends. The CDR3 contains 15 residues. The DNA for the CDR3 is TGCGCCAGCAGCTTGTCGGAATCCACATACTACGAGCAGTACTTC. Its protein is CASSLSESTYYEQYF.

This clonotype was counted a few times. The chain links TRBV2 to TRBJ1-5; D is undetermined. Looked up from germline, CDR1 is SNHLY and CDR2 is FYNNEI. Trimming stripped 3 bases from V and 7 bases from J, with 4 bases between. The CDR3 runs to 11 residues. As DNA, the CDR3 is TGTGCCAGCAGTGAGTCCCAGCCCCAGCATTTT. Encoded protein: CASSESQPQHF.

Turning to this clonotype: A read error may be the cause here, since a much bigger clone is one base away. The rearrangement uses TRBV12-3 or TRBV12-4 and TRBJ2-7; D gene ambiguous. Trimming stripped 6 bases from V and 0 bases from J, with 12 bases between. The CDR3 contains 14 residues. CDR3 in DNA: TGTGCCAGCAGGGCGACGGTTAGCTCCTACGAGCAGTACTTC. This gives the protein CASRATVSSYEQYF.

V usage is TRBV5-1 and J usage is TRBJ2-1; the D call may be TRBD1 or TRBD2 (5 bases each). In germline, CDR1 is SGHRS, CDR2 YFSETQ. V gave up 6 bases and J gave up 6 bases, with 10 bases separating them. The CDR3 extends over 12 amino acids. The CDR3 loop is CASTGTPNEQFF. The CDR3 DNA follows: TGCGCCAGCACCGGGACCCCCAATGAGCAGTTCTTC.